The subject of this entry is one T cell receptor beta chain. In this sample, this clonotype turned up many times. The clone's antigen remains unknown. No base-level quality is on record; no much larger clone is a single base apart. Graves' hyperthyroidism was defined as stable when no progression to ophthalmopathy occurred over 18 months of follow-up. Hyperthyroidism patients were aged 18 to 65 years and newly diagnosed, with disease duration of less than 2 months. The study excluded patients with uncontrolled infections, other autoimmune diseases, pregnancy or lactation. Clinical symptoms, serum thyroxine and TRAb, thyroid ultrasound, and orbital computed tomography formed the basis for the diagnoses. Total RNA was extracted with Trizol reagent, and quality was checked on an Agilent 2100 Bioanalyzer. V sheds 1 base and J sheds 5 bases, leaving 5 bases between their ends. Looking up the germline V gene yields CDR1 SQVTM and CDR2 ANQGSEA. Inclusive of the bounding cysteine and phenylalanine, the CDR3 is 12 residues long. Only CDR3 DNA is held: 36 bases, read in frame from base 1.

This sample is drawn from a study of T cells in Graves' hyperthyroidism and ophthalmopathy (dated by TCRdb to 2018 to 2020). Study-level background: A discovery cohort of about a hundred patients, fewer than 50 with Graves' ophthalmopathy and 55 to 60 with stable Graves' hyperthyroidism, was used to find distinguishing TCR V-J signatures. Prospective prediction of ophthalmopathy was tested in an independent validation cohort of 18 to 20 hyperthyroidism patients and some 17 patients who later progressed to ophthalmopathy. The 90 to 100 discovery patients were randomly divided into training and test sets at a 7:3 ratio. In addition, the study compared T-cell repertoires in thyroid tissue and in blood from roughly 6 Graves' hyperthyroidism patients. Once sampling was done, hyperthyroidism patients were given methimazole at a starting dose of 30 mg daily, whereas ophthalmopathy patients were given high-dose intravenous methylprednisolone. TCR Vbeta CDR3 sequencing of around 130 peripheral blood samples (43 ophthalmopathy, over 70 hyperthyroidism and approximately 17 progressor patients) is reported in the paper. Overall results and qualifications from the work: Sample size was not statistically predetermined, and investigators were not blinded to group allocation. Blood samples also contained most of the expanded thyroid clonotypes (frequency above 0.001), which suggests that blood repertoires may reflect thyroid immune responses. A 13 V-J signature model separated ophthalmopathy from stable hyperthyroidism, with roughly 88% sensitivity and about 81% specificity in cross-validation and 80%/75% in testing. During validation, the model predicted progression to ophthalmopathy a median of about 6.5 months ahead of onset, with just under 71% sensitivity and almost 75% specificity.

The TCR beta CDR3 regions were amplified from RNA transcripts. A first-round RT-PCR of the TCR CDR3 used the HTBI primer set with the Qiagen OneStep RT-PCR kit. Libraries were constructed in a second round of multiplex PCR, after which size selection and purification were carried out. The libraries were sequenced on an Illumina HiSeq2000 using paired-end 100 bp reads. As for the authors' bioinformatics: SOAPnuke was used to process the raw data, removing reads that contained adapters or uncalled bases, had a mean Phred below 15, or lacked an exact match to the constant primer or identifier. High-quality paired reads were merged with COPE v1.2.5, and unique nucleotide sequences were defined as clonotypes. MiTCR v1.1 was used to align the clonotypes against IMGT TRBV, TRBD and TRBJ reference segments. The analysis was restricted to V-J combinations with a frequency above 0.0001, which together covered just over 99% of the repertoires. A TCS score was defined as the ratio between F50 (clonal expansion) and ExV (chaos), using BLOSUM62-based TCRdist between CDR3 peptides within each V-J. Welch's t-statistics and random forest reduced around 510 V-J features to about 13, which were used in a naive Bayes classifier (R e1071). Using fastp trimming at Q25 and MiXCR clonotype assembly, TCRdb reanalyzed the public sequencing data and kept in-frame beta chains. Rows are unified per CDR3 protein, each entry keeping the most common DNA and genes. What appears here as the V and J calls and clone size reflects TCRdb's work, not the paper's. This sample gives about 540,000 distinct CDR3 sequences in total; roughly 50% of them show up just once. The top ten hold roughly 8.2% of the sample.

The clonotype comes from a young woman with Graves' hyperthyroidism. Donor details come from another sample of the same person, matched by shared clones. Source material: peripheral blood or thyroid tissue (not recorded which). The chain links TRBV29-1 with TRBJ2-2; the D gene identity is not certain. CDR3 region: CSVEAVTGELFF. The nucleotide sequence reads TGCAGCGTTGAAGCGGTTACCGGGGAGCTGTTTTTT.